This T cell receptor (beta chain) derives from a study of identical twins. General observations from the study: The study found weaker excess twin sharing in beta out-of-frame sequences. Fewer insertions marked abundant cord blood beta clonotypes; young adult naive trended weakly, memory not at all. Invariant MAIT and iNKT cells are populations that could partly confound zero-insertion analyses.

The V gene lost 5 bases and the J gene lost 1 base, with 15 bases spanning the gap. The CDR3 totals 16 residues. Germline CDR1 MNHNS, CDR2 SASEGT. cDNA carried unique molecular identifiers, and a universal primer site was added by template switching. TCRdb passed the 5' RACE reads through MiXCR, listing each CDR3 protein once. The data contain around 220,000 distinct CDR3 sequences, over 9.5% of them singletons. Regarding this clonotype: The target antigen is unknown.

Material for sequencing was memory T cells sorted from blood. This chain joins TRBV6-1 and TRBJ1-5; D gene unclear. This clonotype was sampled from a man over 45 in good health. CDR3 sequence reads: CASSPGGSISNQPQHF. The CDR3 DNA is TGTGCCAGCAGTCCCGGTGGGTCCATCAGCAATCAGCCCCAGCATTTT.